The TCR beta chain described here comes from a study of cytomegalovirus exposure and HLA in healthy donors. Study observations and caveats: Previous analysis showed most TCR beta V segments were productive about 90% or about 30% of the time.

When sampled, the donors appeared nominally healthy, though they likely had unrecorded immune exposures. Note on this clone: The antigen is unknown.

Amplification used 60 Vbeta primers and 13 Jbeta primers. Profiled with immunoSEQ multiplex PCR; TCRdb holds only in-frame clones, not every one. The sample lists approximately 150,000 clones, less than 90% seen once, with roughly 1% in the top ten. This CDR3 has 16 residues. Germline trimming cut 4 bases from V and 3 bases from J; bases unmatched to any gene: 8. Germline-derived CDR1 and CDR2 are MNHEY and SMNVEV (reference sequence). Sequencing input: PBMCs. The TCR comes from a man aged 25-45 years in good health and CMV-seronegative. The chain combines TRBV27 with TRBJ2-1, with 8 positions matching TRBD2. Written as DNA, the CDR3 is TGTGCCAGCAGTTCTGTAGCGGGACCGAACTACAATGAGCAGTTCTTC. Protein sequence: CASSSVAGPNYNEQFF.